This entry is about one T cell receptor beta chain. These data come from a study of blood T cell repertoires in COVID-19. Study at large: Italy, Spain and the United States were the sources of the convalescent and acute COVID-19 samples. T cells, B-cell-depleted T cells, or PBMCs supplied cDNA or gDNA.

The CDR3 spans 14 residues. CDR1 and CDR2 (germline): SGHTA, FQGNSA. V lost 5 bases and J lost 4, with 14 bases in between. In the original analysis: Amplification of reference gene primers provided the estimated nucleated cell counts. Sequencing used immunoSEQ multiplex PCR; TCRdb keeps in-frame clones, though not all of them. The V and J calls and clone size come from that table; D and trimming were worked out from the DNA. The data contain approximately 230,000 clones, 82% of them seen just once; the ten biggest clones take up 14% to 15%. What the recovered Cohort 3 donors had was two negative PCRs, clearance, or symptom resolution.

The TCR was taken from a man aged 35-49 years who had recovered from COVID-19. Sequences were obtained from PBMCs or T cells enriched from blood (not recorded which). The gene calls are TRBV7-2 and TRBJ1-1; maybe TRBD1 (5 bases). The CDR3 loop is CASSLVLGGTEAFF. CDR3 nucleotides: TGTGCCAGCAGCCTTGTTCTGGGGGGCACTGAAGCTTTCTTT.